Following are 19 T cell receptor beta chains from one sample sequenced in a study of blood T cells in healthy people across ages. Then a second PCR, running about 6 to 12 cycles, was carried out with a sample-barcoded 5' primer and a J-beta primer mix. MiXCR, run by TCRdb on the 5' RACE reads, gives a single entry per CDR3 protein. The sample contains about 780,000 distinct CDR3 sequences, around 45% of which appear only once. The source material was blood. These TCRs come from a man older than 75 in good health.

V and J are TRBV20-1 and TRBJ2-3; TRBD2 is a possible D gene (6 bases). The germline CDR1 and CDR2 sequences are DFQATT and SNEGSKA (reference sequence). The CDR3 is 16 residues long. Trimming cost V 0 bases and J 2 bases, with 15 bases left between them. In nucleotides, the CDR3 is TGCAGTGCTAGAGATGTAGGGCGGGGCCACACAGATACGCAGTATTTT. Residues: CSARDVGRGHTDTQYF.

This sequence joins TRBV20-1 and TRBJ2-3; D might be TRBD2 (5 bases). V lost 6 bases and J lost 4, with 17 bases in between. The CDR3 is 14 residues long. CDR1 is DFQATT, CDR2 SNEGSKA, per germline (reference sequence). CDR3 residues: CSAVEERFADTQYF. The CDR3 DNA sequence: TGCAGTGCCGTAGAGGAGCGGTTCGCAGATACGCAGTATTTT.

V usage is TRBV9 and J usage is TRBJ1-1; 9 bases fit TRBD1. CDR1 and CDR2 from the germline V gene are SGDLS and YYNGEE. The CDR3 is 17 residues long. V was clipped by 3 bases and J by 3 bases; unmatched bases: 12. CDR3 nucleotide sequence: TGTGCCAGCAGCGCTGCAAGCGGGACAGGGAGGCACACTGAAGCTTTCTTT. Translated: CASSAASGTGRHTEAFF.

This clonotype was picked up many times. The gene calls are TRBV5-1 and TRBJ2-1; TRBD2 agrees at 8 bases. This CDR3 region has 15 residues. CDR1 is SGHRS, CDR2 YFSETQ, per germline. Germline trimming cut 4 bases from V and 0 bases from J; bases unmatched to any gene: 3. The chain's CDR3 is CASSGGTSSYNEQFF. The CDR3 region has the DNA TGCGCCAGCAGCGGCGGGACTAGCTCCTACAATGAGCAGTTCTTC.

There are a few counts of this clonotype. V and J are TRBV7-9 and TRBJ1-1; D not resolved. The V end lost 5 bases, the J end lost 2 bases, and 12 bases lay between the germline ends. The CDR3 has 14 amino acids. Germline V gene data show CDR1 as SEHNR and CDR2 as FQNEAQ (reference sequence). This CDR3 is CASSTPGRNTEAFF. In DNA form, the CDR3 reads TGTGCCAGCAGCACGCCGGGAAGAAACACTGAAGCTTTCTTT.

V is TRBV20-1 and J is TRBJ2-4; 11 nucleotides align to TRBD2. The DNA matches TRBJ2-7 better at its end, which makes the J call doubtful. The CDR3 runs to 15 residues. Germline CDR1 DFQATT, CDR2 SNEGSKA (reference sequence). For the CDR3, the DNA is TGCAGTGCTAGAGATTCCAGACTAGCGGGGCGCGAGCAGTACTTC. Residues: CSARDSRLAGREQYF.

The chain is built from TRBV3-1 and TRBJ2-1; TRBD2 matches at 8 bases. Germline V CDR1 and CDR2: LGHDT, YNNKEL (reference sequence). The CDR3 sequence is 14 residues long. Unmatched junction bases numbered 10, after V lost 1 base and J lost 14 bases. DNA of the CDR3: TGTGCCAGCAGCCAAGGGCTAGCGGGCCGGGGTGAGTTCTTC. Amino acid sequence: CASSQGLAGRGEFF.

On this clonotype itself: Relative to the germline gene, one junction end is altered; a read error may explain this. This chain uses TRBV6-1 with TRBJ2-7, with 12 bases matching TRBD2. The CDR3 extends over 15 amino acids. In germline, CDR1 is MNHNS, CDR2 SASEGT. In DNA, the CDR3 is TGTGCCAGCAAAGTACTAGCGGGAGGCTCCTACAAGCAGTACTTC. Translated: CASKVLAGGSYKQYF.

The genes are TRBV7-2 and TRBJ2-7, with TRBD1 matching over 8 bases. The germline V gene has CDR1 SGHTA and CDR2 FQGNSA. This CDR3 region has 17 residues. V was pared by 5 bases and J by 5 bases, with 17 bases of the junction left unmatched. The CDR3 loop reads CASSRRTGLGIVNEQYF. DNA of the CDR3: TGTGCCAGCAGCCGGAGGACAGGGTTAGGGATCGTAAACGAGCAGTACTTC.

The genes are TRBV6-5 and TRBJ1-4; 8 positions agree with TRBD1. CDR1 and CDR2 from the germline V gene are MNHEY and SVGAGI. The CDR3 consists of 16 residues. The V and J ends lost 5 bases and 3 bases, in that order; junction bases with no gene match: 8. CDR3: CASSHGQGEANEKLFF. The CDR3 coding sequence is TGTGCCAGCAGTCATGGACAGGGAGAGGCTAATGAAAAACTGTTTTTT.

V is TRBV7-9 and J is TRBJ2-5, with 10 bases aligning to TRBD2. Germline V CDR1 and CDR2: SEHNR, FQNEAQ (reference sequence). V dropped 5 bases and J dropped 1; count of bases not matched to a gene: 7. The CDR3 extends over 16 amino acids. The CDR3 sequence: CASSEGTSELQETQYF. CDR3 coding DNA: TGTGCCAGCAGCGAGGGGACTAGCGAACTCCAAGAGACCCAGTACTTC.

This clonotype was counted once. In DNA form, the CDR3 reads TGTGCCAGCAGCCAAACGAATTGGGGAGGGCCTCTCTCCTACAATGAGCAGTTCTTC. Translating gives CASSQTNWGGPLSYNEQFF. The chain recombines TRBV3-1 with TRBJ2-1, with 7 bases fitting TRBD2. The CDR3 runs 19 residues. V was clipped by 2 bases and J by 0 bases; unmatched bases: 13. Per germline, CDR1 LGHDT and CDR2 YNNKEL (reference sequence).

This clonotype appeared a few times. The CDR3 coding sequence is TGCGCCAGCAGCTTTAGCAGGCGCCCGGATACGCAGTATTTT. Translating it yields CASSFSRRPDTQYF. The V call is TRBV5-1, the J call TRBJ2-3; D is unclear. The ends were cut back, 2 bases at V and 6 bases at J, with 13 bases in the middle. CDR3 length: 14 residues. The germline gives CDR1 SGHRS, CDR2 YFSETQ.

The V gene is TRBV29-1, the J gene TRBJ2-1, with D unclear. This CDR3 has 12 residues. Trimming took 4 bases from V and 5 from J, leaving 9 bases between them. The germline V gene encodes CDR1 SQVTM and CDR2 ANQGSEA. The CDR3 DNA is TGCAGCGTTGGTCGTCTTAACAATGAGCAGTTCTTC. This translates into CSVGRLNNEQFF.

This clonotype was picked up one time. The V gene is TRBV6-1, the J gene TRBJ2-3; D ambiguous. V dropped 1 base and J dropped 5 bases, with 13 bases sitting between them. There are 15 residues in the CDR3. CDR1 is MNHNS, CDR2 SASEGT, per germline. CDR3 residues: CASSEGPVRGDTQYF. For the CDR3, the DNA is TGTGCCAGCAGTGAAGGGCCGGTCAGAGGAGATACGCAGTATTTT.

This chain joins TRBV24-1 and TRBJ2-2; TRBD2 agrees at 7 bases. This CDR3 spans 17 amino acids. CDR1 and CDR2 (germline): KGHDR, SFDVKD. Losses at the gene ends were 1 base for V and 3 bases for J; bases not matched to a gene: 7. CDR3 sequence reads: CATSDLKEGGDTGELFF. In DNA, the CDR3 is TGTGCCACCAGTGATTTAAAGGAGGGAGGGGACACCGGGGAGCTGTTTTTT.

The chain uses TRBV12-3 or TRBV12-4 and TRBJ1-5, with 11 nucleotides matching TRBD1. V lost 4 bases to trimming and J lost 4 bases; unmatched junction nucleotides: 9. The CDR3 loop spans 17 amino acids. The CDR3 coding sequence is TGTGCCAGCAGTTCTCCGGGACAGGGGGTTCTAAATCAGCCCCAGCATTTT. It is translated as CASSSPGQGVLNQPQHF.

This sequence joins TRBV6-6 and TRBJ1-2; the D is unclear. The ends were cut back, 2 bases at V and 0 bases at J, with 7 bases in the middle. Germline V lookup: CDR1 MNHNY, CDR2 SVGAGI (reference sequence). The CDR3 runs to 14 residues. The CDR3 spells CASSYAGSNYGYTF. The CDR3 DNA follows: TGTGCCAGCAGTTACGCCGGATCTAACTATGGCTACACCTTC.

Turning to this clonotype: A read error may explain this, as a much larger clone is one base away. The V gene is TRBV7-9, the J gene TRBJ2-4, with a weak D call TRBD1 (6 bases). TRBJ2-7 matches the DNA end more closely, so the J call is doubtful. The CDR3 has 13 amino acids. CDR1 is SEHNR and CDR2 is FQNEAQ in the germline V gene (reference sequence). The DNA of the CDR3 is TGTGCCAGCAGCTCCGGACAGATCTACGAGCAGTACTTC. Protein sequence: CASSSGQIYEQYF.